This T cell receptor (beta chain) was recorded in a study of blood T cell repertoires in COVID-19 (dated by TCRdb to the early 2020s). Some background on the complete study: The collaborator samples originated in the United States, Italy and Spain and spanned the acute and convalescent phases of COVID-19. Deeply sampled blood TCRbeta repertoires from subjects exposed to, actively infected with, or recovered from COVID-19 were included in the dataset. The prospective study material was composed of cDNA or gDNA derived from T cells, B-cell-depleted T cells, or PBMCs. The sample metadata nearly always contained a de-identified subject ID, COVID-19 status, age in years and sex. Where available, HLA class I and class II types were obtained from metadata supplied by the sample provider rather than from assay-based typing. Samples were obtained from the ongoing ImmuneRACE study (first 160 participants) and from about 1,300 subjects provided by 6 global collaborators. The repertoires were made available in a free public database intended to serve as a resource for research on the immune response to SARS-CoV-2. General findings and caveats noted by the study authors: The quantity of clinical and demographic metadata differed by source and by participant and was supplied without curation.

The immunoSEQ Assay, a bias-controlled multiplex PCR, was used to amplify TCRbeta CDR3 regions from genomic DNA. As for the original processing: The number of nucleated cells in each sample was estimated from the amplification of reference gene primers within the assay. To quantify the absolute abundance of each unique TCRbeta CDR3 rearrangement, sequence reads were collapsed and filtered. For each sample, productive Simpson clonality was calculated as the square root of Simpson's diversity index over productive rearrangements. Here the immuneACCESS table is served through TCRdb, limited to in-frame sequences with V and J called. Missing clones are a known gap in these copies; in checked studies unresolved V genes cover under half, and the rest lacks a known reason. That table gives V, J and clone size, and the DNA gave D and trimming. For this sample there are more than 350,000 clones; roughly 90% appear just once. Of the sample, about 3% is held by the ten largest clones.

Comments on this clone: No antigen is known for it. There are no base qualities to consult, and no much larger clone falls within one base.

One collaborating source in Seattle enrolled patients during active infection and followed them longitudinally through the course of disease. The collaborating institutions used their own protocols to collect whole blood in K2EDTA tubes. For TCRbeta analysis, collaborators shipped samples as frozen whole blood, isolated PBMCs, or DNA extracted from either of those sample types. The CDR3, from cysteine to phenylalanine, totals 16 residues. Only the CDR3 DNA is retained, 48 bases long and in frame from the first base. Reading the germline V gene (reference sequence) gives CDR1 SGHNT and CDR2 YYREEE. The germline V and J ends show losses of 4 bases and 4 bases respectively, and no gene match explains 9 bases of the junction.

The chain links TRBV5-4 with TRBJ2-7, with 12 middle bases fitting TRBD2. The sequence was obtained from a woman in her 30s with COVID-19, enrolled during active disease. The sequenced sample consisted of peripheral blood. The CDR3 protein sequence reads: CASSISSGGDPYEQYF. The nucleotide sequence reads TGTGCCAGCAGCATTTCTAGCGGGGGGGACCCATACGAGCAGTACTTC.